The sequence of this TCR beta chain was determined in a study of blood T cell repertoires in COVID-19. In the study overall: Researchers got acute and convalescent COVID-19 samples from the United States, Italy and Spain. The cDNA or gDNA used as material had been derived from T cells, B-cell-depleted T cells, or PBMCs.

Repertoires were generated with immunoSEQ multiplex PCR, while TCRdb's copy carries only in-frame clones and drops some. The sample gives 130,000 or so clones, roughly four fifths of which show up once; 3% to 4% is in the top ten. Participants' reported clinical history set cohort assignment. CDR1 is MGHRA and CDR2 is YSYEKL in the germline V gene. The CDR3 length is 16 residues. V was clipped by 1 base and J by 4 bases; unmatched bases: 8. The rearrangement joins TRBV4-1 to TRBJ1-1; 8 bases align to TRBD1. The sample comprised PBMCs or T cells enriched from blood (not recorded which). This clonotype was sampled from a woman aged 45-59 years with acute COVID-19. The CDR3: CASSQGQQGVVTEAFF. For the CDR3, the DNA is TGCGCCAGCAGCCAAGGTCAACAGGGGGTTGTCACTGAAGCTTTCTTT.